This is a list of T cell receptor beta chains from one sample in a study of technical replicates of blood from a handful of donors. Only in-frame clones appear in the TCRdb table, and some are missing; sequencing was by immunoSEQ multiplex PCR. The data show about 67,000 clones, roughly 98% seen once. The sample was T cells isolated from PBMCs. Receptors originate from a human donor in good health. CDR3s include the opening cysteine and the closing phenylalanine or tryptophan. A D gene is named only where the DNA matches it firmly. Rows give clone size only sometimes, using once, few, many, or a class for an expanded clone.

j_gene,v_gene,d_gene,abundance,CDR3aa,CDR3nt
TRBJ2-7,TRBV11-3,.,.,CASTSRNRSYEQYF,TGTGCCAGCACCTCGAGGAACCGATCCTACGAGCAGTACTTC
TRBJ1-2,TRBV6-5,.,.,CASSTPEPRGYTF,TGTGCCAGCAGTACCCCGGAGCCTCGGGGCTACACCTTC
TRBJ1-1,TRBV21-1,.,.,CASSRAGSIEAFF,TGTGCCAGCAGCAGGGCGGGTAGTATTGAAGCTTTCTTT
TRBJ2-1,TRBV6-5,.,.,CASSSLGLAGDEQFF,TGTGCCAGCAGCTCACTGGGCCTAGCCGGGGATGAGCAGTTCTTC
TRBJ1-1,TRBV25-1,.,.,CASTPDSVGRTEAFF,TGTGCCAGCACTCCGGATTCGGTTGGGCGCACTGAAGCTTTCTTT
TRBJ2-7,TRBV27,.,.,CASSLLAGSYEQYF,TGTGCCAGCAGTTTATTGGCAGGGTCCTACGAGCAGTACTTC
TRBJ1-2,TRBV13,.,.,CASTATGIDTYYGYTF,TGTGCCAGCACCGCTACCGGGATTGATACCTACTATGGCTACACCTTC
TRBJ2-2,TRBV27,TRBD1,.,CASSTHMTGANTGELFF,TGTGCCAGCAGTACGCATATGACAGGGGCGAACACCGGGGAGCTGTTTTTT
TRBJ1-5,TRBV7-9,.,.,CASSSGYGGAGNQPQHF,TGTGCCAGCAGCTCTGGCTATGGTGGGGCAGGGAATCAGCCCCAGCATTTT
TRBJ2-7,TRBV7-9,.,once,CASSPLGQTYEQYF,TGTGCCAGCAGCCCCTTAGGACAGACCTACGAGCAGTACTTC
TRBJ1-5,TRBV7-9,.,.,CASGTGDFNQPQHF,TGTGCCAGCGGTACGGGAGACTTCAATCAGCCCCAGCATTTT
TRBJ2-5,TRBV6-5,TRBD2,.,CASSSGTSGVGETQYF,TGTGCCAGCAGTTCCGGGACTAGCGGGGTTGGGGAGACCCAGTACTTC
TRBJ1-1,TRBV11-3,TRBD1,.,CASSPLGTGHTEAFF,TGTGCCAGCAGCCCTCTAGGGACAGGGCACACTGAAGCTTTCTTT
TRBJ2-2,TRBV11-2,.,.,CASSSSSLRGGELFF,TGTGCCAGCAGCTCCTCTAGCCTCCGGGGCGGGGAGCTGTTTTTT
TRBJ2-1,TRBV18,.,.,CASSPPLALRYNEQFF,TGTGCCAGCTCACCACCGTTAGCCTTAAGGTACAATGAGCAGTTCTTC
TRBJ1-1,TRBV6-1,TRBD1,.,CASSEGQGGTEAFF,TGTGCCAGCAGTGAAGGTCAGGGGGGCACTGAAGCTTTCTTT
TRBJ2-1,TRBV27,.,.,CASSLVPDNEQFF,TGTGCCAGCAGTTTAGTACCGGACAATGAGCAGTTCTTC
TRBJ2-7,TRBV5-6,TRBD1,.,CASSPGQGGTEQYF,TGTGCCAGCAGCCCGGGACAGGGTGGAACCGAGCAGTACTTC
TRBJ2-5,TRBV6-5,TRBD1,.,CASSPGQGLETQYF,TGTGCCAGCAGTCCCGGACAGGGGCTCGAGACCCAGTACTTC
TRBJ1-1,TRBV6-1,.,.,CASSESQVVLRAAFF,TGTGCCAGCAGTGAAAGTCAAGTCGTTCTCAGGGCAGCTTTCTTT
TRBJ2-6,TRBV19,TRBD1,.,CASSIGTGTFSGANVLTF,TGTGCCAGTAGTATAGGGACAGGAACCTTCTCTGGGGCCAACGTCCTGACTTTC
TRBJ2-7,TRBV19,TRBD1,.,CASGDRSYEQYF,TGTGCCAGTGGGGACAGATCCTACGAGCAGTACTTC
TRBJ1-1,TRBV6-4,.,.,CASSSEAGINTEAFF,TGTGCCAGCAGTTCTGAGGCCGGGATTAACACTGAAGCTTTCTTT
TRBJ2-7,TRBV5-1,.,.,CASSLGSDRTYEQYF,TGCGCCAGCAGCTTAGGATCAGACAGGACCTACGAGCAGTACTTC
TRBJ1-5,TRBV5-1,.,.,CASSLGGAYSNQPQHF,TGCGCCAGCAGCCTCGGTGGGGCTTATAGCAATCAGCCCCAGCATTTT
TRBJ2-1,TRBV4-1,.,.,CASSFRPTEGLYEQFF,TGCGCCAGCAGCTTCCGACCGACGGAGGGGTTATATGAGCAGTTCTTC
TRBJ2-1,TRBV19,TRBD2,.,CASYGLAGGMDSYNEQFF,TGTGCCAGCTACGGACTAGCGGGGGGGATGGACTCCTACAATGAGCAGTTCTTC
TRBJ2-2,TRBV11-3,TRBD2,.,CASSGIAGGFNTGELFF,TGTGCCAGCAGCGGAATAGCGGGGGGTTTCAACACCGGGGAGCTGTTTTTT
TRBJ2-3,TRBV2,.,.,CASSGVLGDKYTDTQYF,TGTGCCAGCAGTGGGGTCCTGGGAGACAAATACACAGATACGCAGTATTTT
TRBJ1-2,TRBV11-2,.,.,CASRLLGANYGYTF,TGTGCCAGCAGACTACTCGGCGCCAACTATGGCTACACCTTC
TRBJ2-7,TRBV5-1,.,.,CASSWDWNFYEQYF,TGCGCCAGCAGCTGGGACTGGAACTTCTACGAGCAGTACTTC
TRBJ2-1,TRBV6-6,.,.,CASSSRGVGFYNEQFF,TGTGCCAGCAGTTCTCGGGGTGTGGGTTTCTACAATGAGCAGTTCTTC
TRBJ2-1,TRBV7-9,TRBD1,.,CASSGITGGSSYNEQFF,TGTGCCAGCAGCGGAATCACAGGGGGAAGCTCCTACAATGAGCAGTTCTTC
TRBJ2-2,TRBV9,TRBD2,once,CASSVRLAGNTGELFF,TGTGCCAGCAGCGTAAGGCTAGCGGGGAACACCGGGGAGCTGTTTTTT
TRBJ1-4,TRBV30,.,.,CAWSGPQGPANEKLFF,TGTGCCTGGAGTGGACCCCAGGGTCCGGCTAATGAAAAACTGTTTTTT
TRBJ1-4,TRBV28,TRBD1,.,CASRLQGALEKLFF,TGTGCCAGCAGGCTACAGGGGGCGCTTGAAAAACTGTTTTTT
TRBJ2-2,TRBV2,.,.,CASSAAARYTGELFF,TGTGCCAGCAGTGCTGCAGCGAGATACACCGGGGAGCTGTTTTTT
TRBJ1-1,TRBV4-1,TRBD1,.,CASSQSRLRQGLGTEAFF,TGCGCCAGCAGCCAATCAAGGTTAAGACAGGGTTTAGGAACTGAAGCTTTCTTT
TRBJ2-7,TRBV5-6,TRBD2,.,CASSRWTSNEQYF,TGTGCCAGCAGCCGCTGGACTAGCAACGAGCAGTACTTC
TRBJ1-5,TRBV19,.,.,CASSMTQGTSNQPQHF,TGTGCCAGTAGTATGACTCAGGGAACCAGCAATCAGCCCCAGCATTTT
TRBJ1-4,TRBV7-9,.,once,CASSLAGGVKLFF,TGTGCCAGCAGCTTAGCGGGGGGGGTGAAACTGTTTTTT
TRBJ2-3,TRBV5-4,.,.,CASSPPYAGDVQYF,TGTGCCAGCAGCCCACCTTACGCGGGCGATGTGCAGTATTTT
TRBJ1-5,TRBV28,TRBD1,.,CAIRDRNQPQHF,TGTGCCATCCGGGACAGGAATCAGCCCCAGCATTTT